Following are 4 T cell receptor beta chains from one sample sequenced in a study of CD8+ T cells in alopecia areata. Extracted RNA was reverse transcribed into cDNA, the sequencing template. The data were produced by immunoSEQ multiplex PCR, yet TCRdb's version contains in-frame clones alone and is incomplete. The table includes around 140,000 clones, around 47% detected once. The sample was CD4+ T cells sorted from blood. The origin of the receptors is a human donor with alopecia areata.

The gene calls are TRBV2 and TRBJ1-1, with D perhaps matching TRBD1 (5 bases). The CDR3 loop spans 15 amino acids. Germline V gene lookup returns CDR1 SNHLY and CDR2 FYNNEI. The V and J ends lost 0 bases and 4 bases respectively, with 12 bases between them. The DNA for the CDR3 is TGTGCCAGCAGTGAAGCGCTTGGGGGTCGCACTGAAGCTTTCTTT. Translated, it gives CASSEALGGRTEAFF.

This clone was observed once. The chain uses TRBV29-1 and TRBJ2-7; D possibly corresponds to TRBD2 (5 bases). Per the germline V gene, CDR1 is SQVTM and CDR2 is ANQGSEA. This CDR3 has 14 amino acids. V was cut by 3 bases and J by 0 bases, with 12 bases left in between. CDR3 protein: CSVESPGSSYEQYF. CDR3 DNA: TGCAGCGTTGAGTCGCCGGGAAGCTCCTACGAGCAGTACTTC.

The chain combines TRBV7-9 with TRBJ2-7; TRBD2 agrees at 13 bases. The CDR3 is 12 residues long. J was trimmed by 6 bases and V by 10 bases; bases with no gene match: 3. Per the germline V gene, CDR1 is SEHNR and CDR2 is FQNEAQ (reference sequence). The CDR3 coding sequence is TGTGCCACGGGACTAGCGGGATCCGAGCAGTACTTC. Its protein is CATGLAGSEQYF.

Notes on this clone: The identical CDR3 is also encoded by other nucleotide sequences in the sample. The chain recombines TRBV10-2 with TRBJ2-7; D is unresolved. From germline, CDR1 is WSHSY and CDR2 SAAADI. There are 11 residues in the CDR3. Trimming shortened V by 2 bases and J by 4 bases, and 3 bases separated the two germline ends. DNA of the CDR3: TGCGCCAGCAGTGAGGGATACGAGCAGTACTTC. Translating gives CASSEGYEQYF.